This T cell receptor (beta chain) was captured by sequencing in a study of blood T cells in healthy people across ages. The overall study: In model experiments, template switching was able to capture about one barcoded beta molecule for every two T cells that were present. Study-wide findings and caveats: Older age went with lower TCR beta diversity per million T cells, in a roughly linear way.

This clonotype was picked up a small number of times. The antigen is not known. A minimum of 5 micrograms of total RNA was extracted per sample. The use of a sample-barcoded 5' primer and a J-beta primer mix characterized a second PCR of 7 to 11 cycles. Researchers report that each sample yielded at least 2.5 million CDR3-containing paired-end reads. TCRdb used MiXCR to reprocess the 5' RACE reads, holding one entry per CDR3 protein. The top ten hold about 7.7% of the sample, which has about 1.7 million distinct CDR3 sequences, roughly 28% seen once. The TCR comes from a woman aged 25-40 years in good health. The sample was blood.

The CDR3 protein is CASSVGQGPQETQYF. The DNA of the CDR3 is TGTGCCAGCAGCGTCGGACAGGGACCCCAAGAGACCCAGTACTTC. This chain connects TRBV2 to TRBJ2-5; 8 bases map to TRBD1. With V trimmed by 6 bases and J by 1 base, 7 bases remained unmatched. Germline-derived CDR1 and CDR2 are SNHLY and FYNNEI. The CDR3 length is 15 residues.